This is a list of T cell receptor beta chains from one sample in a study of blood T cell repertoires in COVID-19. Only in-frame clones appear in the TCRdb table, and some are missing; sequencing was by immunoSEQ multiplex PCR. The sample has 170,000 or so clones; around 83% are singletons. Sequencing used peripheral blood. These receptors were obtained from a woman in her 70s with COVID-19, enrolled during active disease. The CDR3 runs from the conserved cysteine through the conserved F or W. D genes are given only for firm matches. Expanded clones are given a class, and other clones once, few, many or no size at all.

j_call	clone_size	d_call	v_call	cdr3_aa	cdr3_nt
TRBJ1-5	-	TRBD1	TRBV19	CASSTGTGGRNQPQHF	TGTGCCAGTAGTACCGGGACAGGGGGACGCAATCAGCCCCAGCATTTT
TRBJ1-2	-	-	TRBV5-1	CASSATGRNGYTF	TGCGCCAGCAGCGCGACAGGACGTAATGGCTACACCTTC
TRBJ2-2	-	-	TRBV19	CASRGAANTGELFF	TGTGCCAGCCGCGGTGCCGCGAACACCGGGGAGCTGTTTTTT
TRBJ1-2	-	TRBD1	TRBV7-8	CASSLMTGQYQGGYTF	TGTGCCAGCAGCTTAATGACAGGGCAGTACCAGGGGGGCTACACCTTC
TRBJ1-5	-	-	TRBV14	CASSQDKSQPQHF	TGTGCCAGCAGCCAAGATAAATCTCAGCCCCAGCATTTT
TRBJ1-5	once	-	TRBV4-1	CASSQGTAFQPQHF	TGCGCCAGCAGCCAAGGGACAGCCTTTCAGCCCCAGCATTTT
TRBJ2-7	-	-	TRBV7-8	CASSSDSEQYF	TGTGCCAGCAGCTCCGACAGTGAGCAGTACTTC
TRBJ1-2	-	TRBD1	TRBV4-1	CASSQGVRDRANYGYTF	TGCGCCAGCAGCCAGGGGGTCCGGGACAGGGCTAACTATGGCTACACCTTC
TRBJ2-1	-	TRBD2	TRBV7-2	CASSLTGGGLAGYEQFF	TGTGCCAGCAGCTTAACCGGGGGGGGACTAGCGGGATATGAGCAGTTCTTC
TRBJ1-1	-	TRBD1	TRBV5-1	CASRGQGITEAFF	TGCGCCAGCCGGGGACAGGGCATCACTGAAGCTTTCTTT
TRBJ1-2	few	-	TRBV6-5	CASSYPRQDSYGYTF	TGTGCCAGCAGTTACCCCCGACAGGACAGCTATGGCTACACCTTC
TRBJ1-3	-	-	TRBV6-5	CASSIREGGNTIYF	TGTGCCAGCAGTATTCGGGAGGGGGGAAACACCATATATTTT
TRBJ1-1	-	TRBD1	TRBV5-1	CASSPDRLEAFF	TGCGCCAGCAGCCCGGACAGGTTAGAAGCTTTCTTT
TRBJ1-2	few	-	TRBV7-6	CASSSTRQHGYTF	TGTGCCAGCAGCTCCACAAGACAGCATGGCTACACCTTC
TRBJ2-2	-	-	TRBV19	CASSIDRWTTTGELFF	TGTGCCAGTAGTATAGATCGGTGGACTACCACCGGGGAGCTGTTTTTT
TRBJ2-1	-	TRBD2	TRBV9	CASSLRTSGRTDEQFF	TGTGCCAGCAGCCTTCGGACTAGCGGGAGGACCGATGAGCAGTTCTTC
TRBJ1-3	once	-	TRBV7-3	CASSLNPAVVGNTIYF	TGTGCCAGCAGCTTAAACCCCGCGGTCGTTGGAAACACCATATATTTT
TRBJ2-6	-	-	TRBV30	CAWTAERAGANVLTF	TGTGCCTGGACCGCCGAACGGGCTGGGGCCAACGTCCTGACTTTC
TRBJ2-7	-	TRBD1	TRBV28	CASSGQGLIYEQYF	TGTGCCAGCAGCGGACAGGGCCTTATCTACGAGCAGTACTTC
TRBJ2-1	-	TRBD2	TRBV5-1	CASSASGRTYNEQFF	TGCGCCAGCAGCGCTAGCGGGAGGACCTACAATGAGCAGTTCTTC
TRBJ2-5	few	-	TRBV6-1	CASSEWGVQETQYF	TGTGCCAGCAGTGAATGGGGGGTTCAAGAGACCCAGTACTTC
TRBJ1-3	-	-	TRBV28	CASSLSGSSGNTIYF	TGTGCCAGCAGTTTGTCGGGTAGCTCTGGAAACACCATATATTTT
TRBJ2-5	few	TRBD2	TRBV7-2	CASSPHFGAGEWETQYF	TGTGCCAGCAGCCCCCACTTTGGAGCGGGAGAATGGGAGACCCAGTACTTC
TRBJ1-5	-	-	TRBV7-9	CASQRLDQPQHF	TGTGCCAGCCAGCGTTTGGATCAGCCCCAGCATTTT
TRBJ2-3	once	-	TRBV7-3	CASSLRADTSTDTQYF	TGTGCCAGCAGCTTACGGGCGGACACGAGCACAGATACGCAGTATTTT
TRBJ2-7	-	-	TRBV25-1	CASSESGPRYEQYF	TGTGCCAGCAGTGAGTCAGGCCCCCGGTACGAGCAGTACTTC
TRBJ1-4	-	-	TRBV5-8	CASLLDSGYEKLFF	TGTGCCAGCCTTCTGGACAGCGGATATGAAAAACTGTTTTTT
TRBJ1-2	-	-	TRBV7-9	CASSLRGRDYGYTF	TGTGCCAGCAGCTTAAGAGGGAGGGACTATGGCTACACCTTC
TRBJ1-2	-	-	TRBV28	CASSGRGMVGGYTF	TGTGCCAGCAGCGGCCGGGGTATGGTAGGTGGCTACACCTTC
TRBJ2-1	-	TRBD1	TRBV4-3	CASSQPDRAANEQFF	TGCGCCAGCAGCCAGCCGGACAGGGCGGCAAATGAGCAGTTCTTC
TRBJ2-2	-	TRBD2	TRBV7-9	CASSLGLAAQKLFF	TGTGCCAGCAGCTTGGGACTAGCGGCTCAAAAGCTGTTTTTT
TRBJ2-1	-	TRBD1	TRBV7-9	CASSWDRELFF	TGTGCCAGCAGCTGGGACAGGGAGCTGTTCTTC
TRBJ2-1	-	TRBD1	TRBV27	CASTLSGGAPGNEQFF	TGTGCCAGCACCCTATCAGGGGGCGCCCCGGGCAATGAGCAGTTCTTC
TRBJ2-7	-	-	TRBV3-1/TRBV3-2	CASSQDNEGYSYEQYF	TGTGCCAGCAGCCAAGATAACGAGGGATACTCCTACGAGCAGTACTTC
TRBJ1-4	-	-	TRBV18	CASSPPGQINEKLFF	TGTGCCAGCTCACCACCCGGACAGATTAATGAAAAACTGTTTTTT
TRBJ2-2	-	TRBD1	TRBV28	CASSLRQGGMFF	TGTGCCAGCAGTTTGCGACAGGGTGGGATGTTTTTT